A selection of T cell receptor beta chains follows, all from one sample in a study of cytomegalovirus exposure and HLA in healthy donors. This table comes from immunoSEQ multiplex PCR, and its TCRdb copy is limited to in-frame clones, with some not included. This sample has over 200,000 clones, with 70% to 85% found just once. The sequencing input was PBMCs. The receptors stem from a woman aged 40 to 50 in good health and CMV-seronegative. The CDR3 runs from the conserved cysteine through the conserved F or W. Fields, in order: V gene, clone size, J gene, D gene, CDR3 protein, CDR3 DNA. D genes are given only for firm matches. Clone sizes are given selectively: once, few, many, or a class where the clone is expanded.

TRBV7-2	-	TRBJ2-3	-	CASSLAGGPTDTQYF	TGTGCCAGCAGCTTAGCGGGGGGGCCCACAGATACGCAGTATTTT
TRBV10-3	few	TRBJ1-1	-	CAISEILGVAEAFF	TGTGCCATCAGTGAGATATTAGGGGTGGCTGAAGCTTTCTTT
TRBV18	-	TRBJ2-2	-	CASSPRQADTGELFF	TGTGCCAGCTCACCACGCCAGGCCGACACCGGGGAGCTGTTTTTT
TRBV18	-	TRBJ1-1	-	CASSNGVNTEAFF	TGTGCCAGCTCTAACGGTGTGAACACTGAAGCTTTCTTT
TRBV7-3	-	TRBJ2-1	TRBD2	CASSLAGGYNEQFF	TGTGCCAGCAGCTTAGCGGGGGGGTACAATGAGCAGTTCTTC
TRBV2	-	TRBJ2-1	TRBD2	CASRGGLAWEQFF	TGTGCCAGCAGGGGGGGACTAGCGTGGGAGCAGTTCTTC
TRBV5-6	-	TRBJ1-4	TRBD1	CASSLDPTGVEKLFF	TGTGCCAGCAGCCTAGACCCGACAGGGGTTGAAAAACTGTTTTTT
TRBV27	-	TRBJ1-6	TRBD1	CASSLGGQGNSPLHF	TGTGCCAGCAGTTTAGGTGGACAGGGGAATTCACCCCTCCACTTT
TRBV2	-	TRBJ2-3	TRBD1	CASSPRTGKGTQYF	TGTGCCAGCAGTCCTCGGACAGGGAAAGGTACGCAGTATTTT
TRBV7-2	once	TRBJ1-2	TRBD1	CASSSRQGTYGYTF	TGTGCCAGCAGCTCCCGACAGGGGACCTATGGCTACACCTTC
TRBV6-5	-	TRBJ1-1	-	CASRYGGGVGTEAFF	TGTGCCAGCAGATACGGGGGAGGGGTGGGAACTGAAGCTTTCTTT
TRBV25-1	-	TRBJ2-7	TRBD1	CASGTGTGHHEQYF	TGTGCCAGCGGTACCGGGACAGGGCATCACGAGCAGTACTTC
TRBV28	-	TRBJ1-1	-	CASSSKAGYTEAFF	TGTGCCAGCAGCTCCAAAGCAGGATACACTGAAGCTTTCTTT
TRBV2	-	TRBJ2-7	-	CASLQAPSSYEQYF	TGTGCCAGCCTCCAGGCCCCGAGCTCCTACGAGCAGTACTTC
TRBV15	-	TRBJ1-2	-	CATSSLGGGYTF	TGTGCCACCAGCAGCTTGGGGGGTGGCTACACCTTC
TRBV5-1	-	TRBJ1-1	-	CASSLLGAQTEAFF	TGCGCCAGCAGCTTGTTGGGGGCGCAGACTGAAGCTTTCTTT
TRBV7-8	-	TRBJ2-3	-	CASSRELTSTDTQYF	TGTGCCAGCAGCCGGGAGCTTACTAGCACAGATACGCAGTATTTT
TRBV30	-	TRBJ2-3	-	CAWSSGPTDTQYF	TGTGCCTGGAGTAGTGGGCCCACAGATACGCAGTATTTT
TRBV7-2	-	TRBJ2-2	TRBD1	CASSQTGGAGTGELFF	TGTGCCAGCAGCCAGACAGGGGGCGCGGGCACCGGGGAGCTGTTTTTT
TRBV5-6	once	TRBJ2-7	-	CASSLNREYEQYF	TGTGCCAGCAGCTTGAACAGGGAGTACGAGCAGTACTTC